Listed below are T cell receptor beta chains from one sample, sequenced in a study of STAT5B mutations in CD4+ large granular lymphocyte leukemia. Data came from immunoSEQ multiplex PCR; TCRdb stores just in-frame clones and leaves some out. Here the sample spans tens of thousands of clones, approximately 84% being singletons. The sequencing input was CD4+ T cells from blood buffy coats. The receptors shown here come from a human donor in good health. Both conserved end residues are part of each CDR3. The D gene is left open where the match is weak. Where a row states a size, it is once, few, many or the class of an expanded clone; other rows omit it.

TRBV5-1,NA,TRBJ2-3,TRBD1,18,CASKAGTGSGGLTDTQYF,TGCGCCAGCAAGGCAGGGACAGGGTCCGGAGGCCTCACAGATACGCAGTATTTT
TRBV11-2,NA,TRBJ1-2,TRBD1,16,CASSPTQTGRVYGYTF,TGTGCCAGCAGCCCAACTCAGACAGGGAGAGTCTATGGCTACACCTTC
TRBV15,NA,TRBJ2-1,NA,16,CATSRVSPEPHNEQFF,TGTGCCACCAGCAGAGTTTCCCCGGAACCCCACAATGAGCAGTTCTTC
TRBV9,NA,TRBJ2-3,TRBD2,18,CASSVSGKVGRITDTQYF,TGTGCCAGCAGCGTAAGCGGGAAGGTAGGGCGAATCACAGATACGCAGTATTTT
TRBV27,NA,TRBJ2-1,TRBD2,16,CASSRTSGGVYNEQFF,TGTGCCAGCAGTAGGACTAGCGGGGGGGTCTACAATGAGCAGTTCTTC
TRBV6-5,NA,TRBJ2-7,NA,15,CASSYSGSISYEQYF,TGTGCCAGCAGTTACTCAGGCAGCATCTCCTACGAGCAGTACTTC
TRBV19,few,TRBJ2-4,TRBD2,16,CASSTGTRGSKNIQYF,TGTGCCAGTAGTACAGGGACTAGAGGATCCAAAAACATTCAGTACTTC
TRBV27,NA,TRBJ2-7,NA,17,CASSLFSRSAEAGEQYF,TGTGCCAGCAGTTTATTCAGTAGATCAGCGGAGGCGGGCGAGCAGTACTTC
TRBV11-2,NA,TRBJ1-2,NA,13,CASSFVGSSAGAF,TGTGCCAGCAGCTTCGTCGGCAGCTCTGCTGGTGCATTC
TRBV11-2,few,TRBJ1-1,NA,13,CASSLGQNTEAFF,TGTGCCAGCAGCTTAGGGCAGAACACTGAAGCTTTCTTT
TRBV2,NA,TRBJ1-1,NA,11,CASNLAPGAFF,TGTGCCAGCAATCTGGCCCCTGGAGCTTTCTTT
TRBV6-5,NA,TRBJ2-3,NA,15,CASEGGRRESGTQYF,TGTGCCAGCGAGGGGGGGAGGAGGGAGAGCGGTACGCAGTATTTT
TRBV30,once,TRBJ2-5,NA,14,CAWTGTGIQETQYF,TGTGCCTGGACCGGCACAGGGATACAAGAGACCCAGTACTTC
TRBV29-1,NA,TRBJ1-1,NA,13,CSVAWGANTEAFF,TGCAGCGTTGCCTGGGGGGCGAACACTGAAGCTTTCTTT
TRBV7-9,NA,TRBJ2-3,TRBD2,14,CASSIAGDTDTQYF,TGTGCCAGCAGCATAGCGGGTGACACAGATACGCAGTATTTT
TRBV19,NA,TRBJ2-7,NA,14,CASSRGGPPYEQYF,TGTGCCAGTAGTAGAGGAGGCCCCCCCTACGAGCAGTACTTC
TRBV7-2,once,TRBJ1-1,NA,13,CASSLALRQEAFF,TGTGCCAGCAGCTTAGCTCTCCGTCAAGAAGCTTTCTTT
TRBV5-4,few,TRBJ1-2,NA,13,CASSLIGQDGYTF,TGTGCCAGCAGCTTGATTGGGCAGGACGGCTACACCTTC
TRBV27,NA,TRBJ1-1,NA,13,CASSRTVNTEAFF,TGTGCCAGCAGTCGGACAGTGAACACTGAAGCTTTCTTT
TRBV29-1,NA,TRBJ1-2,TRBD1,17,CSVSSGTGSSYYYGYTF,TGCAGCGTCAGTTCCGGGACAGGGAGCTCCTATTACTATGGCTACACCTTC
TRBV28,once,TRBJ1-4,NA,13,CASSTGGDEKLFF,TGTGCCAGCAGTACCGGGGGGGATGAAAAACTGTTTTTT
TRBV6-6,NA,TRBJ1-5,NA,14,CASGVGNSNQPQHF,TGTGCCAGCGGCGTGGGCAATAGCAATCAGCCCCAGCATTTT
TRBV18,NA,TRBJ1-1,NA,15,CASSPTGMLNTEAFF,TGTGCCAGCTCACCTACAGGGATGCTGAACACTGAAGCTTTCTTT
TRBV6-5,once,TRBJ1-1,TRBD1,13,CASRKTGGVSAFF,TGTGCCAGCAGGAAGACAGGGGGGGTTTCGGCTTTCTTT
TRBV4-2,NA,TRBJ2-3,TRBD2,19,CASSHDKGASGHPTDTQYF,TGTGCCAGCAGCCATGATAAGGGTGCTAGCGGGCACCCCACAGATACGCAGTATTTT
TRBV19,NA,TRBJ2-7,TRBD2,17,CASSNPRVTGGSYEQYF,TGTGCCAGTAGTAACCCCAGGGTGACGGGAGGTTCCTACGAGCAGTACTTC
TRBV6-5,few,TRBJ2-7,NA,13,CASSYSAGYEQYF,TGTGCCAGCAGTTACTCGGCAGGCTACGAGCAGTACTTC
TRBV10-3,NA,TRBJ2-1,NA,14,CAISESPVPNEQFF,TGTGCCATCAGTGAGTCGCCGGTCCCCAATGAGCAGTTCTTC
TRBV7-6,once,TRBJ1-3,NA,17,CASSPEGRQVKGNTIYF,TGTGCCAGCAGCCCCGAAGGTCGACAGGTGAAGGGAAACACCATATATTTT
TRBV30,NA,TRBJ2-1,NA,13,CAWNRVSYNEQFF,TGTGCCTGGAACAGGGTCTCCTACAATGAGCAGTTCTTC
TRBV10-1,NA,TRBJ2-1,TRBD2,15,CASSARREGRNEQFF,TGCGCCAGCAGTGCACGGCGGGAGGGCCGCAATGAGCAGTTCTTC
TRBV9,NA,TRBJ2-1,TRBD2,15,CASSVGGGGFNEQFF,TGTGCCAGCAGCGTAGGGGGCGGGGGGTTTAATGAGCAGTTCTTC
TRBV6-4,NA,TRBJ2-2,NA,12,CASSEGTGELFF,TGTGCCAGCAGTGAGGGCACCGGGGAGCTGTTTTTT
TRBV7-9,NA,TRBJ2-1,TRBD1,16,CASSSRRTGVYNEQFF,TGTGCCAGCAGCTCCCGGAGGACAGGGGTATACAATGAGCAGTTCTTC
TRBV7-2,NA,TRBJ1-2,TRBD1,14,CASSLGQGNYGYTF,TGTGCCAGCAGCTTAGGACAGGGTAACTATGGCTACACCTTC
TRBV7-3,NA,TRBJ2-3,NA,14,CASSLWGRRDTQYF,TGTGCCAGCAGCTTATGGGGGCGGAGGGATACGCAGTATTTT
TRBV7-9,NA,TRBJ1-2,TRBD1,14,CASSLATGDGGYTF,TGTGCCAGCAGCTTAGCGACAGGGGATGGTGGCTACACCTTC